This paragraph reports one TCR beta chain. There is no known antigen for this receptor. No much larger clone exists at a distance of one base, and base qualities are not known. The collaborating institutions used their own protocols to collect whole blood in K2EDTA tubes. Collaborator samples were shipped for TCRbeta analysis as frozen whole blood, isolated PBMCs, or DNA extracted from either sample type. TCRbeta CDR3 regions were amplified from genomic DNA using the immunoSEQ Assay, a bias-controlled multiplex PCR. The authors' analysis ran thus. The number of nucleated cells in each sample was estimated from the amplification of reference gene primers within the assay. To quantify the absolute abundance of each unique TCRbeta CDR3 rearrangement, sequence reads were collapsed and filtered. For each sample, productive Simpson clonality was calculated by taking the square root of Simpson's diversity index across productive rearrangements. TCRdb stores this immuneACCESS table with in-frame sequences only. Part of the clones is absent; in the studies checked, under half of the shortfall reflects unresolved V genes, and no reason is known for the rest. For V, J and clone size, that table is used; D and trimming come from the DNA. This sample gives 100,000 to 150,000 clones in total; about four fifths of them show up just once. The top ten clones comprise approximately 8.7% of the sample.

These data come from a study of blood T cell repertoires in COVID-19 (dated by TCRdb to about 2020). For context, the study as a whole: The collaborator samples originated in the United States, Italy and Spain and spanned the acute and convalescent phases of COVID-19. The material from the prospective study consisted of cDNA or gDNA derived from T cells, B-cell-depleted T cells, or PBMCs. Subjects who had been exposed to COVID-19, were actively infected with it, or had recovered from it provided the deeply sampled blood TCRbeta repertoires that made up the dataset. A freely available public database, intended as a resource for researchers studying the immune response to SARS-CoV-2, is where the repertoires were released. The samples were drawn from two sources: the first 160 participants of the ongoing ImmuneRACE study, and 950 to 1,500 subjects contributed by 6 global collaborators. Sample metadata almost always included a de-identified subject ID, COVID-19 status, age in years and sex. Where available, HLA class I and class II types were taken from metadata supplied by the sample provider and were not determined by assay-based typing.

Here is what the overall study found, with its caveats: How much clinical and demographic metadata was included differed by source and by participant, and the metadata was provided uncurated.

Looking up the germline V gene (reference sequence) yields CDR1 LGHDT and CDR2 YNNKEL. V lost 3 bases and J lost 5 bases, and the count of bases not matched to a germline gene is 5. The CDR3 contains 14 residues, cysteine and phenylalanine counted. Of all the DNA, just the CDR3 is kept, 42 bases in frame from base 1. Material for sequencing was peripheral blood. The clonotype originates from a man between 40 and 49 years old with active or convalescent COVID-19. The rearranged segments are TRBV3-1 (or the pseudogene TRBV3-2) and TRBJ1-1; 8 bases in the middle match TRBD1. The CDR3 here reads CASSQTGVVTEAFF. The bases read TGTGCCAGCAGCCAGACAGGGGTTGTAACTGAAGCTTTCTTT.